These 18 T cell receptor beta chains were all obtained from the same sample, sequenced in a study of CD8 T cells in ankylosing spondylitis (dated by TCRdb to the late 2010s). Library generation was performed with 5' RACE. These reads were obtained on an Illumina HiSeq 2500. TCRdb passed the public sequencing reads through fastp at Q25 and MiXCR, retaining productive beta sequences. One record per CDR3 amino acid sequence lists the most common genes and DNA. The sample records almost 45,000 distinct CDR3 sequences, 9.5% to 11% of which are singletons. Around 1.5% of the sample goes to the ten largest clones. The sequencing sample was made of blood, either unsorted or a sorted T cell fraction (not recorded which). The receptors originated from a male donor with ankylosing spondylitis or in good health (not recorded which).

The chain joins TRBV10-3 to TRBJ2-7; 7 bases are shared with TRBD2. Losses at the gene ends were 8 bases for V and 4 bases for J; bases not matched to a gene: 11. From germline, CDR1 is ENHRY and CDR2 SYGVKD. The CDR3 has 14 amino acids. CDR3 in amino acids: CAISGSGAWYEQYF. Written as DNA, the CDR3 is TGTGCCATCTCGGGGAGCGGGGCTTGGTACGAGCAGTACTTC.

This clonotype was seen ten or more times. The chain links TRBV29-1 to TRBJ2-3; 7 nucleotides agree with TRBD1. Germline-derived CDR1 and CDR2 are SQVTM and ANQGSEA. The trim removed 3 bases at V and 2 bases at J, leaving 14 bases unmatched. The CDR3 extends over 17 amino acids. This chain's CDR3 is CSVEEFKDRRNTDTQYF. DNA for the CDR3: TGCAGCGTTGAGGAGTTCAAGGACAGGCGAAACACAGATACGCAGTATTTT.

This clonotype was picked up a small number of times. The chain employs TRBV16 and TRBJ1-5; TRBD1 matches at 7 bases. With V trimmed by 0 bases and J by 4 bases, 0 bases remained unmatched. The CDR3 contains 14 residues. Germline V gives CDR1 KGHSY, CDR2 FQNENV. CDR3 sequence: CASSQSGQNQPQHF. DNA of the CDR3: TGTGCCAGCAGCCAATCGGGACAGAATCAGCCCCAGCATTTT.

This clonotype was picked up many times. This chain joins TRBV12-3 or TRBV12-4 and TRBJ2-5, with 7 bases fitting TRBD2. The CDR3 runs 15 residues. Unmatched junction bases numbered 8, after V lost 3 bases and J lost 4 bases. The CDR3 reads CASSFAAGEGETQYF. In DNA, the CDR3 is TGTGCCAGCAGTTTCGCGGCGGGGGAGGGAGAGACCCAGTACTTC.

This clonotype showed up just a few times. The rearrangement links TRBV3-1 to TRBJ2-1, with D tentatively TRBD1 (6 bases). This CDR3 has 15 amino acids. Trimming removed 3 bases from V and 8 bases from J, with 17 bases in between. Germline loops: CDR1 LGHDT, CDR2 YNNKEL (reference sequence). The chain's CDR3 is CASSQLGQPNYEQFF. The CDR3 DNA reads TGTGCCAGCAGCCAGTTAGGACAGCCAAATTATGAGCAGTTCTTC.

The sample holds many counts of this clonotype. The CDR3 loop reads CASSFSGEAFF. The CDR3 DNA reads as TGCGCCAGCAGCTTTTCTGGGGAAGCTTTCTTT. The chain carries TRBV5-1 and TRBJ1-1; D not certain. CDR1 is SGHRS, CDR2 YFSETQ, per germline. This CDR3 contains 11 residues. Trimming shortened V by 2 bases and J by 8 bases, and 7 bases separated the two germline ends.

The gene calls are TRBV5-1 and TRBJ2-1; possibly TRBD1 for D (6 bases). The V gene's germline CDR1 is SGHRS and CDR2 YFSETQ. The CDR3 loop spans 14 amino acids. V gave up 1 base and J gave up 6 bases, with 11 bases separating them. The chain's CDR3 is CASSLRQVGNEQFF. DNA of the CDR3: TGCGCCAGCAGCTTGAGACAGGTCGGCAATGAGCAGTTCTTC.

A few counts support this clonotype. One end of the junction fails to match germline, which may point to a read error. The chain employs TRBV27 and TRBJ1-2, with a tentative D call TRBD1 (6 bases). Per germline, CDR1 MNHEY and CDR2 SMNVEV (reference sequence). This CDR3 has 13 residues. CDR3 residues: CASSLSGAAGYTF. The CDR3 DNA follows: TGTGCCAGCAGTCTATCAGGGGCGGCGGGCTACACCTTC.

CDR3 region: CSAGPGLVFYEQYF. Here the CDR3 DNA reads TGCAGTGCTGGGCCGGGACTAGTATTCTACGAGCAGTACTTC. The genes are TRBV20-1 and TRBJ2-7; TRBD2 matches at 8 bases. Germline CDR1 and CDR2: DFQATT and SNEGSKA (reference sequence). The CDR3 has 14 amino acids. V lost 5 bases, J lost 3 bases, and 9 bases stayed unmatched.

This clonotype showed up just a few times. Written as DNA, the CDR3 is TGTGCCAGCAGCTCCGGAGTACAGGGGGCGTGGGGCTACACCTTC. This encodes CASSSGVQGAWGYTF. This rearrangement joins TRBV7-2 to TRBJ1-2; 9 bases agree with TRBD1. CDR3 size: 15 residues. The J segment lost 8 bases and the V segment lost 4 bases, leaving 11 bases of the junction unmatched. CDR1 SGHTA and CDR2 FQGNSA come from the germline V gene.

This clonotype was found many times. The CDR3 sequence: CASSLGSLQGADTQYF. For the CDR3, the DNA is TGCGCCAGCAGCTTGGGGTCACTACAGGGAGCAGATACGCAGTATTTT. The V call is TRBV5-1, the J call TRBJ2-3; tentatively, D is TRBD1 (6 bases). The CDR3 is 16 residues long. V was shortened by 0 bases and J by 4 bases, with 15 bases between the two germline ends. Per the germline V gene, CDR1 is SGHRS and CDR2 is YFSETQ.

This clonotype was seen ten or more times. The chain carries TRBV5-1 and TRBJ2-1; D might be TRBD1 or TRBD2, each matching 5 bases. Trimming pared 4 bases from V and 9 bases from J, leaving 17 bases between. The CDR3 runs 14 residues. Germline CDR1 is SGHRS and CDR2 is YFSETQ. The CDR3 loop reads CASSPRLGDGEQFF. The CDR3 nucleotides are TGCGCCAGCAGCCCCCGCCTCGGGGACGGTGAGCAGTTCTTC.

This clonotype was detected ten times or more. This rearrangement joins TRBV5-1 to TRBJ2-1; 10 bases map to TRBD1. The CDR3 covers 15 residues. With V trimmed by 0 bases and J by 8 bases, 5 bases remained unmatched. The V gene's germline CDR1 is SGHRS and CDR2 YFSETQ. The CDR3 DNA reads as TGCGCCAGCAGCTTGGCCGGGACAGGGGTCCATGAGCAGTTCTTC. Its protein product is CASSLAGTGVHEQFF.

This clonotype was counted ten times or more. The J gene is TRBJ1-1, the V gene TRBV5-5, with TRBD1 matching over 8 bases. Losses at the gene ends were 3 bases for V and 1 base for J; bases not matched to a gene: 8. Germline CDR1 reads SGHKS; CDR2 reads YYEKEE (reference sequence). CDR3 length equals 16 residues. The CDR3 protein is CASSWTSTGGNTEAFF. The CDR3 region has the DNA TGTGCCAGCAGCTGGACCAGCACAGGGGGGAACACTGAAGCTTTCTTT.

This clonotype occurred a few times. The CDR3 coding sequence is TGTGCCTGGAGTGGGACCCAGTCCTTGGGGACCCAGTACTTC. Translated, it gives CAWSGTQSLGTQYF. The V and J genes are TRBV30 and TRBJ2-5; D not certain. The CDR3 spans 14 residues. V gave up 1 base and J gave up 7 bases, with 16 bases separating them. The germline V gene encodes CDR1 GTSNPN and CDR2 SVGIG (reference sequence). Full variable domain (rest looked up from reference TRBV30 and TRBJ2-5): SQTIHQWPATLVQPVGSPLSLECTVEGTSNPNLYWYRQAAGRGLQLLFYSVGIGQISSEVPQNLSASRPQDRQFILSSKKLLLSDSGFYLCAWSGTQSLGTQYFGPGTRLLVL.

The table lists this clonotype with many counts. J is TRBJ2-3 and V is TRBV20-1; a possible D gene is TRBD2 (6 bases). Germline V gives CDR1 DFQATT, CDR2 SNEGSKA (reference sequence). The CDR3 contains 16 residues. The V and J ends lost 2 bases and 2 bases respectively, with 17 bases between them. The CDR3 DNA follows: TGCAGTGCTAGAAATGGAATCGGGGGTGACACAGATACGCAGTATTTT. Residues: CSARNGIGGDTDTQYF.

This clonotype was detected many times. V is TRBV7-2 and J is TRBJ1-5; 7 positions match TRBD1. Germline loops: CDR1 SGHTA, CDR2 FQGNSA. Trimming cost V 5 bases and J 1 base; bases outside gene matches: 2. This CDR3 comprises 14 residues. CDR3: CASSPQGSNQPQHF. In DNA form, the CDR3 reads TGTGCCAGCAGCCCACAGGGGAGCAATCAGCCCCAGCATTTT.

The V call is TRBV7-9, the J call TRBJ2-7, with TRBD1 matching 12 bases. The CDR3 is made up of 15 amino acids. V dropped 4 bases and J dropped 6; count of bases not matched to a gene: 7. Germline V gene sequence: CDR1 SEHNR, CDR2 FQNEAQ (reference sequence). DNA of the CDR3: TGTGCCAGCAGCTACGGGGACAGGGGGCGTCCCGAGCAGTACTTC. Its translation: CASSYGDRGRPEQYF. The full variable domain, its missing parts supplied by reference TRBV7-9 and TRBJ2-7, is DTGVSQNPRHKITKRGQNVTFRCDPISEHNRLYWYRQTLGQGPEFLTYFQNEAQLEKSRLLSDRFSAERPKGSFSTLEIQRTEQGDSAMYLCASSYGDRGRPEQYFGPGTRLTVT.